The 10 T cell receptor beta chains given below trace back to one sample, sequenced in a study of cytomegalovirus exposure and HLA in healthy donors. It was with 60 Vbeta and 13 Jbeta primers that the PCR ran. The method was immunoSEQ multiplex PCR; TCRdb's version includes in-frame clones alone and lacks a portion of them. The profile shows more than 130,000 clones, around 78% of them singletons. Sequencing was carried out using PBMCs. These TCRs come from a male donor in good health and CMV-seronegative.

CDR3 nucleotides: TGTGCCAGCAGCGTAGAGGAGGGTGGGAGGCCCCCCCCAGATACGCAGTATTTT. Translation: CASSVEEGGRPPPDTQYF. This chain links TRBV9 with TRBJ2-3; TRBD2 is a possible D gene (6 bases). CDR1 and CDR2 (germline): SGDLS, YYNGEE. The germline V and J ends were trimmed by 0 bases and 4 bases, with 21 bases remaining between them. CDR3 length: 18 amino acids.

The chain uses TRBV7-8 and TRBJ1-1, with no clear D. V was clipped by 5 bases and J by 8 bases, with 3 bases between them. The CDR3 spans 9 residues. Germline CDR1 and CDR2: SGHVS and FQNEAQ. Written as DNA, the CDR3 is TGTGCCAGCAGCGGCGAAGCTTTCTTT. This codes for CASSGEAFF.

The CDR3 DNA is TGTGCCAGCAGTGATGGACTTGCAAATGAGCAGTTCTTC. Translated, it gives CASSDGLANEQFF. This chain uses TRBV6-4 with TRBJ2-1, with D possibly TRBD2 on 5 matching bases. The CDR3 covers 13 residues. V was shortened by 3 bases and J by 7 bases, with 10 bases between the two germline ends. Germline lookup yields CDR1 MRHNA and CDR2 SNTAGT.

This clone was detected only a few times. The gene calls are TRBV15 and TRBJ1-2; D is possibly TRBD1 (6 bases). Germline lookup yields CDR1 LNHNV and CDR2 YYDKDF (reference sequence). Trimming left V 1 base short and J 6 bases short, with 18 bases between. The CDR3 has 16 amino acids. The CDR3 loop is CATSRADVAGDHGYTF. In nucleotides, the CDR3 is TGTGCCACCAGCAGAGCAGACGTGGCAGGGGACCATGGCTACACCTTC.

The rearrangement links TRBV4-1 to TRBJ2-5; 9 bases agree with TRBD1. Germline CDR1 MGHRA, CDR2 YSYEKL. With V trimmed by 4 bases and J by 5 bases, 8 bases remained unmatched. This CDR3 comprises 15 residues. CDR3 coding DNA: TGCGCCAGCAGCCTTACCGGGACAGGGCGCGAGACCCAGTACTTC. Protein: CASSLTGTGRETQYF.

V usage is TRBV7-9 and J usage is TRBJ2-7; 10 nucleotides line up with TRBD2. The V gene end was trimmed by 5 bases and the J gene end by 2 bases; junction bases not matched to a gene: 12. CDR1 SEHNR and CDR2 FQNEAQ come from the germline V gene (reference sequence). This CDR3 is 17 amino acids long. The chain's CDR3 is CASSRPGLAESAYEQYF. In DNA form, the CDR3 reads TGTGCCAGCAGCCGTCCCGGACTAGCGGAATCCGCCTACGAGCAGTACTTC.

On this clone itself: A junction end diverges from the germline sequence, so it may reflect a read error. The V gene is TRBV5-6, the J gene TRBJ2-7; the match to TRBD1 covers 7 bases. The CDR3 consists of 15 residues. Germline lookup yields CDR1 SGHDT and CDR2 YYEEEE. CDR3 region: CSSSSTRDSSYEQYF. In DNA, the CDR3 is TGTTCCAGCAGCTCGACCAGGGACAGTTCCTACGAGCAGTACTTC.

V usage is TRBV7-2 and J usage is TRBJ2-3, with 11 bases matching TRBD2. Trimming removed 5 bases from V and 2 bases from J; junction bases left unmatched: 6. This CDR3 comprises 16 residues. Germline V gene sequence: CDR1 SGHTA, CDR2 FQGNSA. CDR3: CASSPRLAGLTDTQYF. For the CDR3, the DNA is TGTGCCAGCAGCCCCCGACTAGCGGGACTCACAGATACGCAGTATTTT.

The chain couples TRBV5-4 to TRBJ2-2; D perhaps matches TRBD2 (5 bases). The CDR3 spans 14 residues. Germline V CDR1 and CDR2: SGHNT, YYREEE (reference sequence). V was cut by 9 bases and J by 6 bases, with 18 bases left in between. In DNA, the CDR3 is TGTGCCATCGACCCCAGCGGCCGCCCCGGGGAGCTGTTTTTT. This sequence encodes CAIDPSGRPGELFF.

The chain employs TRBV18 and TRBJ2-5, with D tentatively TRBD2 (5 bases). V gave up 3 bases and J gave up 6 bases, with 11 bases separating them. Per germline, CDR1 KGHSH and CDR2 LQKENI. The CDR3 contains 13 residues. DNA for the CDR3: TGTGCCAGCTCACCGGGAGTTCTGCAGACCCAGTACTTC. It encodes CASSPGVLQTQYF.